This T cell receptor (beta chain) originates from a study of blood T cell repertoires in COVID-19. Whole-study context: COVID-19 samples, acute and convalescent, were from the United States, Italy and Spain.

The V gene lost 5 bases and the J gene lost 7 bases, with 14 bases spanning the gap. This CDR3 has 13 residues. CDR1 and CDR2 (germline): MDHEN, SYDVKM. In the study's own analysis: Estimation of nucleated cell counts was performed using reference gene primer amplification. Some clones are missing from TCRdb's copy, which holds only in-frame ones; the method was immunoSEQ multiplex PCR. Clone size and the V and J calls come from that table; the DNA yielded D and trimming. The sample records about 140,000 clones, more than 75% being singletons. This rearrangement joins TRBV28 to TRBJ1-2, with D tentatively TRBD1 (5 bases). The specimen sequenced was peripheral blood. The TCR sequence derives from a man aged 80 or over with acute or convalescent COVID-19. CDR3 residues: CASSPSYGGGYTF. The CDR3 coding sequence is TGTGCCAGCAGTCCCTCGTACGGGGGTGGCTACACCTTC.